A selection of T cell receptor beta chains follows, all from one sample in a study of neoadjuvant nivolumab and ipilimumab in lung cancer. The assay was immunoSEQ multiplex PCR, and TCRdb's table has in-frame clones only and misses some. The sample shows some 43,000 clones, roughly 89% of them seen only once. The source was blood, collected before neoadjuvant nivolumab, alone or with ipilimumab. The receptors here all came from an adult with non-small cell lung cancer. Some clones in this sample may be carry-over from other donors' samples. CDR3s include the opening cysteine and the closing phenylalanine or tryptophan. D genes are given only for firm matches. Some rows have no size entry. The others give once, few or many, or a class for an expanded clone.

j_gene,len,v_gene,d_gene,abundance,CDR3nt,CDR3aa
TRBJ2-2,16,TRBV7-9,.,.,TGTGCCAGCAGTCCATTCCGGGACCTAATCACCGGGGAGCTGTTTTTT,CASSPFRDLITGELFF
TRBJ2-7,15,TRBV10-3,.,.,TGTGCCATCAGAGGCCGGCGGGGATTAGTCTACGAGCAGTACTTC,CAIRGRRGLVYEQYF
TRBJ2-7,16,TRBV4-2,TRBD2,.,TGTGCCAGCAGCCAAGATGAGACTAGCGGCTCCTACGAGCAGTACTTC,CASSQDETSGSYEQYF
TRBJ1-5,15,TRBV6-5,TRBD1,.,TGTGCCAGCAGTGGAACAGGGGGGAGCAATCAGCCCCAGCATTTT,CASSGTGGSNQPQHF
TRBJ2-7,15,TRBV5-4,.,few,TGTGCCAGCAGCTTGGACAGATCCGGGTTGTACGAGCAGTACTTC,CASSLDRSGLYEQYF
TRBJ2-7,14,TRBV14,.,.,TGTGCCAGCAGCCAAGCGCTCAGGGGATACGAGCAGTACTTC,CASSQALRGYEQYF
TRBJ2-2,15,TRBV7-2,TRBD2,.,TGTGCCAGCAGATCCAGCGGGGGGAACACCGGGGAGCTGTTTTTT,CASRSSGGNTGELFF
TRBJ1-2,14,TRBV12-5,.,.,TGTGCTAGTGGTTTGGAGGCCTTGGGCTATGGCTACACCTTC,CASGLEALGYGYTF
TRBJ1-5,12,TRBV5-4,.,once,TGTGCCAGCAGCTTCGGGAATCAGCCCCAGCATTTT,CASSFGNQPQHF
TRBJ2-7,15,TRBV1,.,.,TGCACCAGCTCCCCCGGGCTAGCGGGTTCCTACGAGCAGTACTTC,CTSSPGLAGSYEQYF
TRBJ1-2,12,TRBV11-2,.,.,TGTGCCAGCAGCTTAGAGGTCTATGGCTACACCTTC,CASSLEVYGYTF
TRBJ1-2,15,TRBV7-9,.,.,TGTGCCAGCAGCTCCCGGACAGCCAGGACCTATGGCTACACCTTC,CASSSRTARTYGYTF
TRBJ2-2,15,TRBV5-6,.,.,TGTGCCAGCAGCTTGTGGGGAGAGTACACCGGGGAGCTGTTTTTT,CASSLWGEYTGELFF
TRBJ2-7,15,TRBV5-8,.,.,TGTGCCAGCAGCCCTCGGACTGGAAGCTCCTACGAGCAGTACTTC,CASSPRTGSSYEQYF
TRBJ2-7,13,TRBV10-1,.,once,TGCGCCAACAACTGGAGGGCCAACGACGAGCAGTACTTC,CANNWRANDEQYF
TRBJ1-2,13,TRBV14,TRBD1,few,TGTGCCAGCTCGACAGGGCTTCGTAATGGCTACACCTTC,CASSTGLRNGYTF
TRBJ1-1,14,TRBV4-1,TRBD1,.,TGCGCCAGCAGCCAACGGGACAGGAACACTGAAGCTTTCTTT,CASSQRDRNTEAFF
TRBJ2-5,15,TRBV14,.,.,TGTGCCAGCAGCCAAGATCTTGGCGGACAAGAGACCCAGTACTTC,CASSQDLGGQETQYF
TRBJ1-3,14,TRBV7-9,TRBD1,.,TGTGCCAGCAGCCCAGACAGGGTCGGAAACACCATATATTTT,CASSPDRVGNTIYF
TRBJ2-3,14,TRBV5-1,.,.,TGCGCCAGCAGCTGGCGGGATTCCACAGATACGCAGTATTTT,CASSWRDSTDTQYF
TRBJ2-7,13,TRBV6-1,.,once,TGTGCCAGCGGTTTGACAGCTCCCTACGAGCAGTACTTC,CASGLTAPYEQYF
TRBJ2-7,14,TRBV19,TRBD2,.,TGTGCCAGTAGATCCCCGGGAGGGTCCTACGAGCAGTACTTC,CASRSPGGSYEQYF
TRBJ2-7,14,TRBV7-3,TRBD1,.,TGTGCCAGCAGCTTGGGACAGGGAAACTACGAGCAGTACTTC,CASSLGQGNYEQYF
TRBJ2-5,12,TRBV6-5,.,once,TGTGCCACCTGGGGCGGTCGGGAGACCCAGTACTTC,CATWGGRETQYF
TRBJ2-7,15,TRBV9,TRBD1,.,TGTGCCAGCAGCGCCGGGACAGGGGGCCCAATCGAGCAGTACTTC,CASSAGTGGPIEQYF
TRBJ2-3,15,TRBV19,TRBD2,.,TGTGCCAGCTCCTTACTAGCGGGAGCGACAGATACGCAGTATTTT,CASSLLAGATDTQYF
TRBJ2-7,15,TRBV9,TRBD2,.,TGTGCCAGCAGCGTAGAGGGTAGCGGGAGCTACGAGCAGTACTTC,CASSVEGSGSYEQYF
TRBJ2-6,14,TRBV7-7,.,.,TGTGCTAGCAGCTCAAACTCTGGGGCCAACGTCCTGACTTTC,CASSSNSGANVLTF
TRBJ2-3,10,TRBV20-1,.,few,TGCAGTGCACCCACAGATACGCAGTATTTT,CSAPTDTQYF
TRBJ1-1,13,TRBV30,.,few,TGTGCCTGGAGTGTCCGGATACACACTGAAGCTTTCTTT,CAWSVRIHTEAFF
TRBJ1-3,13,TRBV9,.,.,TGTGCCAGCAGCGCAGAGCGGGGAAACACCATATATTTT,CASSAERGNTIYF
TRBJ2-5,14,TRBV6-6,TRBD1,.,TGTGCCAGCAGTAAGACAGGGTTTTCAGAGACCCAGTACTTC,CASSKTGFSETQYF
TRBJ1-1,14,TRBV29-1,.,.,TGCAGCGCTAGGGGGGCTCGGAGCAACACTGAAGCTTTCTTT,CSARGARSNTEAFF
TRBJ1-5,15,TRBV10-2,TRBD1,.,TGCGCCAGCAGTGAATGGGGACAGGGCGATCAGCCCCAGCATTTT,CASSEWGQGDQPQHF
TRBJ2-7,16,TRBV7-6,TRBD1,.,TGTGCCAGCAGCTCGTACGCCGGGACAGGGTCCTACGAGCAGTACTTC,CASSSYAGTGSYEQYF
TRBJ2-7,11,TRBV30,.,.,TGTGCGCTCTCTCAGGGTCCGGGGCAGTACTTC,CALSQGPGQYF
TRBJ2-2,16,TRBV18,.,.,TGTGCCAGCTCACCACGTTCGGGAGTTGATACCGGGGAGCTGTTTTTT,CASSPRSGVDTGELFF
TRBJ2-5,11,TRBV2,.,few,TGTGCCAGCACCATAAGGGAGACCCAGTACTTC,CASTIRETQYF
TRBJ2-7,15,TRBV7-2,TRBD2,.,TGTGCCAGCAGCCCCCGAGAGCGGGAGTACAACGAGCAGTACTTC,CASSPREREYNEQYF
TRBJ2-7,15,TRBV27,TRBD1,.,TGTGCCAGCAGTACCTCGACAGGGGCGGGCTACGAGCAGTACTTC,CASSTSTGAGYEQYF
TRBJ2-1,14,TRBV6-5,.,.,TGTGCCAGCAGCAAACAGGACTACTACAATGAGCAGTTCTTC,CASSKQDYYNEQFF
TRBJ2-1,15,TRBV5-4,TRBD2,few,TGTGCCAGCAGTTTCGCGGGAGCCCCATACAATGAGCAGTTCTTC,CASSFAGAPYNEQFF
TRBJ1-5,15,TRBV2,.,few,TGTGCCAGCAGCGCTGACACCGCTAGCAATCAGCCCCAGCATTTT,CASSADTASNQPQHF
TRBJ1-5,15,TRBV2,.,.,TGTGCCAGCAGTGAGTTACAGGGACGGAATCAGCCCCAGCATTTT,CASSELQGRNQPQHF
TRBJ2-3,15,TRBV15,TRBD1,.,TGTGCCACCAGCAGGACAGGGCAGGGGCCAGATACGCAGTATTTT,CATSRTGQGPDTQYF
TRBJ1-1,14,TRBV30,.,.,TGTGCCTGGAGTGTAGTGTTCAGGAGCGCTGAAGCTTTCTTT,CAWSVVFRSAEAFF